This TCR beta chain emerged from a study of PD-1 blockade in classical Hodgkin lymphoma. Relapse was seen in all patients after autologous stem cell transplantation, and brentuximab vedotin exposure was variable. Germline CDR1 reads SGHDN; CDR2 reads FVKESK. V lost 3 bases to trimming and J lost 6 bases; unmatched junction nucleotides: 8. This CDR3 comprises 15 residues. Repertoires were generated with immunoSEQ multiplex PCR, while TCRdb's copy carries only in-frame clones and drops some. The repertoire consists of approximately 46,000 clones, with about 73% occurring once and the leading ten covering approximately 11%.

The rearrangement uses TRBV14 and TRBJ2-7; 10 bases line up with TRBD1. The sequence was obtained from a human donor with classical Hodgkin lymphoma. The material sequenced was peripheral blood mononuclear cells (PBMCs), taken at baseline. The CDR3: CASSQAGTGVSEQYF. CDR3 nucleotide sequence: TGTGCCAGCAGCCAGGCCGGGACAGGGGTTTCCGAGCAGTACTTC.